This is a list of T cell receptor beta chains from one sample in a study of blood T cell repertoires in COVID-19. Profiled with immunoSEQ multiplex PCR; TCRdb holds only in-frame clones, not every one. This sample has 150,000 to 200,000 clones, with approximately 81% found just once. Sequencing was performed on peripheral blood. Source of these receptors: a woman over 75 with active or convalescent COVID-19. Each CDR3 is given with its conserved first and last residue. The order of the fields is CDR3 protein, CDR3 DNA, J gene, clone size, D gene, V gene. D genes are given only for firm matches. Expanded clones get a size class; other rows say once, few or many, or leave the size out.

CDR3aa: CASSPLEGSGQPQHF
CDR3nt: TGTGCCAGCAGTCCCTTAGAGGGATCAGGTCAGCCCCAGCATTTT
j_gene: TRBJ1-5
abundance: NA
d_gene: NA
v_gene: TRBV6-5

CDR3aa: CASSIKRTGDYGYTF
CDR3nt: TGCGCCAGCAGCATAAAACGGACAGGGGACTATGGCTACACCTTC
j_gene: TRBJ1-2
abundance: NA
d_gene: TRBD1
v_gene: TRBV5-1

CDR3aa: CASSQDSLAGGDTQYF
CDR3nt: TGCGCCAGCAGCCAAGATAGTCTAGCGGGTGGGGATACGCAGTATTTT
j_gene: TRBJ2-3
abundance: NA
d_gene: TRBD2
v_gene: TRBV4-1

CDR3aa: CASSVGDSSLGEQYF
CDR3nt: TGTGCCAGCAGCGTAGGGGACTCATCTTTAGGGGAGCAGTACTTC
j_gene: TRBJ2-7
abundance: once
d_gene: NA
v_gene: TRBV9

CDR3aa: CASSQGGGTEAFF
CDR3nt: TGTGCCAGCAGCCAAGGGGGCGGCACTGAAGCTTTCTTT
j_gene: TRBJ1-1
abundance: NA
d_gene: TRBD1
v_gene: TRBV6-5

CDR3aa: CASSFRPNGGYTF
CDR3nt: TGTGCCAGCAGCTTCAGGCCCAACGGTGGCTACACCTTC
j_gene: TRBJ1-2
abundance: NA
d_gene: NA
v_gene: TRBV5-8

CDR3aa: CASSYSGTGAYDEQFF
CDR3nt: TGCGCCAGCAGCTACTCCGGGACAGGGGCCTACGATGAGCAGTTCTTC
j_gene: TRBJ2-1
abundance: NA
d_gene: TRBD1
v_gene: TRBV5-1

CDR3aa: CASSVGSGEGEKLFF
CDR3nt: TGTGCCAGCAGCGTAGGGTCCGGGGAAGGTGAAAAACTGTTTTTT
j_gene: TRBJ1-4
abundance: once
d_gene: NA
v_gene: TRBV9

CDR3aa: CASSPEGPGQGAQPQHF
CDR3nt: TGCGCCAGCAGCCCGGAAGGACCGGGACAGGGGGCTCAGCCCCAGCATTTT
j_gene: TRBJ1-5
abundance: once
d_gene: TRBD1
v_gene: TRBV5-1

CDR3aa: CASRRDRETANYGYTF
CDR3nt: TGTGCCAGCAGGAGGGACAGGGAGACGGCAAACTATGGCTACACCTTC
j_gene: TRBJ1-2
abundance: few
d_gene: TRBD1
v_gene: TRBV2

CDR3aa: CASSPQGYTEAFF
CDR3nt: TGTGCCAGCAGTCCACAGGGTTACACTGAAGCTTTCTTT
j_gene: TRBJ1-1
abundance: NA
d_gene: NA
v_gene: TRBV6-5

CDR3aa: CASSVPEGSGYTF
CDR3nt: TGTGCCAGCAGCGTACCGGAGGGGAGTGGCTACACCTTC
j_gene: TRBJ1-2
abundance: NA
d_gene: NA
v_gene: TRBV9

CDR3aa: CASSSFASTQETQYF
CDR3nt: TGCGCCAGCAGCTCATTCGCTAGCACCCAAGAGACCCAGTACTTC
j_gene: TRBJ2-5
abundance: few
d_gene: NA
v_gene: TRBV5-1

CDR3aa: CASSTGTSIHEQYF
CDR3nt: TGTGCCAGTAGCACCGGGACTAGCATTCACGAGCAGTACTTC
j_gene: TRBJ2-7
abundance: once
d_gene: TRBD2
v_gene: TRBV19

CDR3aa: CAISDRNYGYTF
CDR3nt: TGTGCCATCAGTGATCGTAACTATGGCTACACCTTC
j_gene: TRBJ1-2
abundance: NA
d_gene: NA
v_gene: TRBV10-3

CDR3aa: CASSAVRGNQPQHF
CDR3nt: TGTGCCAGCAGTGCGGTCAGGGGCAATCAGCCCCAGCATTTT
j_gene: TRBJ1-5
abundance: few
d_gene: NA
v_gene: TRBV2

CDR3aa: CASSPSRDNGNQPQHF
CDR3nt: TGTGCCAGTAGTCCCTCGAGGGACAATGGCAATCAGCCCCAGCATTTT
j_gene: TRBJ1-5
abundance: NA
d_gene: NA
v_gene: TRBV19

CDR3aa: CASSPLDSLNYGYTF
CDR3nt: TGCGCCAGCAGCCCATTGGACAGTCTCAACTATGGCTACACCTTC
j_gene: TRBJ1-2
abundance: NA
d_gene: NA
v_gene: TRBV5-1

CDR3aa: CASSFRQGESYEQYF
CDR3nt: TGTGCCAGCAGTTTCCGTCAGGGGGAGAGTTACGAGCAGTACTTC
j_gene: TRBJ2-7
abundance: NA
d_gene: TRBD1
v_gene: TRBV6-5

CDR3aa: CASSTTTLNTEAFF
CDR3nt: TGCGCCAGCAGCACCACCACATTGAACACTGAAGCTTTCTTT
j_gene: TRBJ1-1
abundance: once
d_gene: NA
v_gene: TRBV5-1

CDR3aa: CASSSPRASGRNEQFF
CDR3nt: TGTGCCAGCAGCTCCCCCCGGGCTAGCGGGAGGAATGAGCAGTTCTTC
j_gene: TRBJ2-1
abundance: NA
d_gene: TRBD2
v_gene: TRBV9

CDR3aa: CASSVVAGGGTGELFF
CDR3nt: TGTGCCAGCAGCGTAGTGGCGGGAGGGGGAACCGGGGAGCTGTTTTTT
j_gene: TRBJ2-2
abundance: NA
d_gene: TRBD2
v_gene: TRBV9

CDR3aa: CASGTQLAGEKLFF
CDR3nt: TGTGCCAGTGGTACACAACTGGCAGGAGAAAAACTGTTTTTT
j_gene: TRBJ1-4
abundance: NA
d_gene: NA
v_gene: TRBV19

CDR3aa: CAIRETSGRSYEQYF
CDR3nt: TGTGCCATCAGGGAGACTAGCGGGAGGTCCTACGAGCAGTACTTC
j_gene: TRBJ2-7
abundance: NA
d_gene: TRBD2
v_gene: TRBV10-3

CDR3aa: CASRDRDFSGNTIYF
CDR3nt: TGCGCCAGCAGAGACAGGGACTTCTCTGGAAACACCATATATTTT
j_gene: TRBJ1-3
abundance: NA
d_gene: TRBD1
v_gene: TRBV4-1

CDR3aa: CASSLSTGGDSPLHF
CDR3nt: TGTGCCAGCAGCTTATCGACAGGGGGGGATTCACCCCTCCACTTT
j_gene: TRBJ1-6
abundance: NA
d_gene: TRBD1
v_gene: TRBV7-9

CDR3aa: CASSISGRGREQYF
CDR3nt: TGTGCCAGTAGTATTTCAGGCAGGGGGCGCGAGCAGTACTTC
j_gene: TRBJ2-7
abundance: NA
d_gene: TRBD1
v_gene: TRBV19

CDR3aa: CASRRELAGVEELFF
CDR3nt: TGTGCCAGCAGGCGGGAACTAGCGGGAGTGGAGGAGCTGTTTTTT
j_gene: TRBJ2-2
abundance: once
d_gene: TRBD2
v_gene: TRBV2

CDR3aa: CASSTSGDQPQHF
CDR3nt: TGTGCCAGTAGTACATCCGGGGATCAGCCCCAGCATTTT
j_gene: TRBJ1-5
abundance: NA
d_gene: NA
v_gene: TRBV19

CDR3aa: CASSLSGNTIYF
CDR3nt: TGTGCCAGCAGCCTAAGCGGAAACACCATATATTTT
j_gene: TRBJ1-3
abundance: once
d_gene: NA
v_gene: TRBV11-3

CDR3aa: CASSEYSGSSYEQYF
CDR3nt: TGTGCCAGTAGTGAATACTCCGGGAGCTCCTACGAGCAGTACTTC
j_gene: TRBJ2-7
abundance: NA
d_gene: NA
v_gene: TRBV19

CDR3aa: CASSERGQGLSNQPQHF
CDR3nt: TGTGCCAGCAGTGAACGAGGACAGGGCCTTAGCAATCAGCCCCAGCATTTT
j_gene: TRBJ1-5
abundance: NA
d_gene: TRBD1
v_gene: TRBV6-1

CDR3aa: CASSERWGGTDTQYF
CDR3nt: TGTGCCAGCAGTGAGCGCTGGGGGGGCACAGATACGCAGTATTTT
j_gene: TRBJ2-3
abundance: NA
d_gene: NA
v_gene: TRBV2

CDR3aa: CASSLLQGRDEQFF
CDR3nt: TGTGCCAGCAGCTTATTGCAGGGGAGGGATGAGCAGTTCTTC
j_gene: TRBJ2-1
abundance: NA
d_gene: NA
v_gene: TRBV5-4

CDR3aa: CASSLAGGASNQPQHF
CDR3nt: TGCGCCAGCAGCTTGGCGGGGGGGGCCAGCAATCAGCCCCAGCATTTT
j_gene: TRBJ1-5
abundance: NA
d_gene: NA
v_gene: TRBV5-1

CDR3aa: CASSPGTSVYNEQFF
CDR3nt: TGTGCCAGCAGCCCCGGGACTAGTGTCTACAATGAGCAGTTCTTC
j_gene: TRBJ2-1
abundance: NA
d_gene: TRBD2
v_gene: TRBV7-3

CDR3aa: CATAGQGTRQPQHF
CDR3nt: TGTGCCACTGCTGGACAGGGCACTCGTCAGCCCCAGCATTTT
j_gene: TRBJ1-5
abundance: NA
d_gene: TRBD1
v_gene: TRBV6-5

CDR3aa: CASSPGTGGGTEAFF
CDR3nt: TGCGCCAGCAGCCCCGGGACAGGGGGGGGGACTGAAGCTTTCTTT
j_gene: TRBJ1-1
abundance: few
d_gene: TRBD1
v_gene: TRBV4-1

CDR3aa: CASCWGVTQPQHF
CDR3nt: TGTGCCAGCTGTTGGGGGGTTACTCAGCCCCAGCATTTT
j_gene: TRBJ1-5
abundance: few
d_gene: NA
v_gene: TRBV28

CDR3aa: CASGTSGTYEQYF
CDR3nt: TGTGCCAGCGGGACTAGCGGGACCTACGAGCAGTACTTC
j_gene: TRBJ2-7
abundance: NA
d_gene: TRBD2
v_gene: TRBV6-5

CDR3aa: CASSSERFYEQYF
CDR3nt: TGTGCCAGCAGCTCGGAGCGCTTCTACGAGCAGTACTTC
j_gene: TRBJ2-7
abundance: NA
d_gene: NA
v_gene: TRBV11-2

CDR3aa: CASMVAGGYEQFF
CDR3nt: TGTGCCAGCATGGTAGCGGGGGGATATGAGCAGTTCTTC
j_gene: TRBJ2-1
abundance: NA
d_gene: TRBD2
v_gene: TRBV11-2

CDR3aa: CASSQDFAGRSGELFF
CDR3nt: TGCGCCAGCAGCCAAGATTTCGCAGGGCGTTCCGGGGAGCTGTTTTTT
j_gene: TRBJ2-2
abundance: NA
d_gene: NA
v_gene: TRBV4-1

CDR3aa: CASSPGANNQPQHF
CDR3nt: TGTGCCAGCTCACCAGGGGCTAACAATCAGCCCCAGCATTTT
j_gene: TRBJ1-5
abundance: NA
d_gene: NA
v_gene: TRBV18